These 8 T cell receptor beta chains originate from one sample sequenced in a study of CD8 T cells in Susac syndrome. The RNA, about 0.5 to 1 ug, was put through reverse transcription using random hexamers. In TCRdb, the immunoSEQ multiplex PCR reads were re-called with MiXCR into one record per CDR3 protein. This table holds around 180,000 distinct CDR3 sequences, 95% found once. Sequencing was done on a sample of CD8+ T cells from PBMCs. These receptors originate from a human donor with multiple sclerosis.

The V gene is TRBV27, the J gene TRBJ2-7, with D possibly being TRBD1 or TRBD2 (5 bases each). This CDR3 contains 12 residues. V lost 3 bases to trimming and J lost 7 bases, with 10 bases between them. Germline V CDR1 and CDR2: MNHEY, SMNVEV (reference sequence). CDR3 sequence reads: CASSFLGEEQYF. As DNA, the CDR3 is TGTGCCAGCAGTTTCTTAGGGGAGGAGCAGTACTTC.

This chain joins TRBV29-1 and TRBJ1-2; D is unresolved. Trimming pared 3 bases from V and 0 bases from J, leaving 5 bases between. There are 12 residues in the CDR3. CDR1 SQVTM and CDR2 ANQGSEA come from the germline V gene. This CDR3 is CSVDRSNYGYTF. CDR3 in DNA: TGCAGCGTTGACAGGTCTAACTATGGCTACACCTTC.

J is TRBJ2-7 and V is TRBV29-1; D uncertain. The CDR3 is 11 amino acids. V dropped 3 bases and J dropped 4 bases, with 7 bases sitting between them. CDR1 SQVTM and CDR2 ANQGSEA come from the germline V gene. CDR3 region: CSVERAYEQYF. In DNA, the CDR3 is TGCAGCGTTGAGAGAGCTTACGAGCAGTACTTC.

The J gene is TRBJ2-1, the V gene TRBV11-2, with TRBD2 identical over 7 bases. In germline, CDR1 is SGHAT, CDR2 FQNNGV. The length of the CDR3 is 16 residues. Unmatched junction bases numbered 7, after V lost 2 bases and J lost 3 bases. This CDR3 is CASSLTGTTNYNEQFF. The CDR3 DNA sequence: TGTGCCAGCAGCTTAACCGGGACTACCAACTACAATGAGCAGTTCTTC. The full variable domain, its missing parts supplied by reference TRBV11-2 and TRBJ2-1, is EAGVAQSPRYKIIEKRQSVAFWCNPISGHATLYWYQQILGQGPKLLIQFQNNGVVDDSQLPKDRFSAERLKGVDSTLKIQPAKLEDSAVYLCASSLTGTTNYNEQFFGPGTRLTVL.

The rearrangement links TRBV10-3 to TRBJ2-7; TRBD1 matches at 8 bases. Germline CDR1 reads ENHRY; CDR2 reads SYGVKD. The CDR3 covers 16 residues. V lost 5 bases to trimming and J lost 3 bases; unmatched junction nucleotides: 12. The CDR3 coding sequence is TGTGCCATCAGTCCGGGACAGGAGATACCGAACTACGAGCAGTACTTC. Translated, it gives CAISPGQEIPNYEQYF.

The genes are TRBV24-1 and TRBJ2-2; 7 positions match TRBD2. V lost 4 bases, J lost 7 bases, and 2 bases stayed unmatched. Germline V gives CDR1 KGHDR, CDR2 SFDVKD. The CDR3 is 13 amino acids. CDR3 protein: CATSDTGGGELFF. The CDR3 nucleotides are TGTGCCACCAGTGACACGGGGGGCGGGGAGCTGTTTTTT.

The chain is built from TRBV29-1 and TRBJ1-1; no clear D gene. V was clipped by 2 bases and J by 6 bases, with 10 bases between them. This CDR3 is built from 12 residues. The germline CDR1 and CDR2 sequences are SQVTM and ANQGSEA. The CDR3 DNA follows: TGCAGCGTTGAACAATTACTGCCTGAAGCTTTCTTT. Translating gives CSVEQLLPEAFF.

The chain carries TRBV4-2 and TRBJ2-7; 10 positions match TRBD2. Germline V gives CDR1 LGHNA, CDR2 YNFKEQ. V shed 0 bases and J 7 bases; nucleotides not matched to a gene: 9. This CDR3 is 16 amino acids long. The CDR3: CASSQEGAGGPGEQYF. As DNA, the CDR3 is TGTGCCAGCAGCCAAGAGGGAGCGGGAGGGCCAGGGGAGCAGTACTTC.